This record concerns one TCR beta chain sequence. This CDR3 has 14 amino acids. Trimming took off 3 bases at V and 4 bases at J, with 10 bases between the two ends. The germline CDR1 and CDR2 sequences are SGHAT and FQDESV (reference sequence). Assay used: immunoSEQ multiplex PCR; TCRdb lists only in-frame clones, some missing. The data show 25,000 to 30,000 clones, with around 74% seen just once and around 7% held by the top ten. The entry originates in a study of preoperative IRX-2 immunotherapy in early breast cancer. Noted treatment: preoperative locoregional IRX-2 cytokine immunotherapy. This phase Ib study tested locoregional IRX-2 cytokine immunotherapy given before surgery.

This receptor was obtained from a human donor with breast cancer. V usage is TRBV11-1 and J usage is TRBJ2-1; D is undetermined. This material consisted of lymph node tissue, taken after IRX-2 immunotherapy. CDR3 sequence reads: CASSFRLPYNEQFF. The DNA of the CDR3 is TGTGCCAGCAGCTTTCGTCTACCATACAATGAGCAGTTCTTC.